Listed below are T cell receptor beta chains from one sample, sequenced in a study of blood T cell repertoires in COVID-19. TCRdb's copy holds only in-frame clones and misses some; the assay was immunoSEQ multiplex PCR. This table holds approximately 260,000 clones, around 82% found once. The sequencing sample was made of peripheral blood. The receptors here all came from a woman older than 75 with active or convalescent COVID-19. The CDR3 runs from the conserved cysteine through the conserved F or W. The D gene is left open where the match is weak. For some rows the clone size is stated as once, few or many, or as a class when expanded; others skip it.

>TRBV20-1|TRBJ2-1|NA|TRBD1
TGCAGTGCTAGTAGGGGGACAGTGGATGAGCAGTTCTTC
CSASRGTVDEQFF
>TRBV5-6|TRBJ2-7|NA|TRBD1
TGTGCCAGCAGCTTCGGACAGGGCCGATACGAGCAGTACTTC
CASSFGQGRYEQYF
>TRBV7-8|TRBJ1-3|NA|NA
TGTGCCAGCAGCCCCACGCGGACTGGAAACACCATATATTTT
CASSPTRTGNTIYF
>TRBV24-1|TRBJ2-3|NA|NA
TGTGCCACCAGTGATCCGGGAAAGGGCCATCCCAGATCAGATACGCAGTATTTT
CATSDPGKGHPRSDTQYF
>TRBV28|TRBJ1-2|NA|TRBD1
TGTGCCAGCAGTTTAGGAGGGACAGGGGTCTATGGCTACACCTTC
CASSLGGTGVYGYTF
>TRBV20-1|TRBJ2-1|once|TRBD2
TGCAGTGCTAGTAATTGGGCTAGCGGGGGGTACAATGAGCAGTTCTTC
CSASNWASGGYNEQFF
>TRBV2|TRBJ2-7|NA|TRBD1
TGTGCCAGCAGTGTGCGGACAGGGGCCTCTCACGAGCAGTACTTC
CASSVRTGASHEQYF
>TRBV2|TRBJ2-3|few|TRBD1
TGTGCCAGCAGGTTACAGGGGCCCACAGATACGCAGTATTTT
CASRLQGPTDTQYF
>TRBV5-1|TRBJ2-5|NA|TRBD1
TGCGCCAGCAGCTTGTCGGGACAGGTGCAAGAGACCCAGTACTTC
CASSLSGQVQETQYF
>TRBV5-1|TRBJ2-1|NA|NA
TGCGCCAGCAGCCCGGTAGGACTTGACATTGAGCAGTTCTTC
CASSPVGLDIEQFF
>TRBV30|TRBJ1-1|NA|NA
TGTGCCTGGAGTGTACGTGGAGTCACTGAAGCTTTCTTT
CAWSVRGVTEAFF
>TRBV5-1|TRBJ2-7|NA|NA
TGCGCCAGCAGCTTGGGTGTTCAAAACAGGGCGCCCTACGAGCAGTACTTC
CASSLGVQNRAPYEQYF
>TRBV27|TRBJ2-7|NA|TRBD2
TGTGCCAGCAGTCTGGGACTAGCGGGGAGCTACGAGCAGTACTTC
CASSLGLAGSYEQYF
>TRBV30|TRBJ1-5|NA|NA
TGTGCCTGGAGTCTTTACGGGACATTCAATCAGCCCCAGCATTTT
CAWSLYGTFNQPQHF
>TRBV5-4|TRBJ2-3|NA|NA
TGTGCCAGCAGCTTGACCGGGGAAGATACGCAGTATTTT
CASSLTGEDTQYF
>TRBV6-1|TRBJ1-2|NA|TRBD1
TGTGCCAGCAGTGGGGGACAGGGGTCGGCTATTAACGGCTACACCTTC
CASSGGQGSAINGYTF
>TRBV6-1|TRBJ2-3|NA|TRBD1
TGTGCCAGCAGTGCTCGGACAGGGGGCGTGAGCACAGATACGCAGTATTTT
CASSARTGGVSTDTQYF
>TRBV11-2|TRBJ2-1|NA|NA
TGTGCCAGCAGCGTAGACAGAAACAATGAGCAGTTCTTC
CASSVDRNNEQFF
>TRBV6-5|TRBJ1-2|few|NA
TGTGCCAGCAGTCGTGCAGGCTATGGCTACACCTTC
CASSRAGYGYTF
>TRBV6-5|TRBJ1-1|NA|NA
TGTGCCAGCAGTCCGACATTCCGGACTGAAGCTTTCTTT
CASSPTFRTEAFF
>TRBV6-6|TRBJ2-7|NA|NA
TGTGCCAGCAGTTACACTAGGGGGAATTACGAGCAGTACTTC
CASSYTRGNYEQYF
>TRBV18|TRBJ2-1|NA|NA
TGTGCCAGCTCACCACTGGGAGGACGGGGCTCCTACAATGAGCAGTTCTTC
CASSPLGGRGSYNEQFF
>TRBV19|TRBJ1-6|NA|TRBD1
TGTGCCAGTAGCCTGGGGACAGCGAGAAATTCACCCCTCCACTTT
CASSLGTARNSPLHF
>TRBV27|TRBJ1-4|once|TRBD1
TGTGCCAGCAGTTCGACAGGGGGCGTTGGAAAACTGTTTTTT
CASSSTGGVGKLFF
>TRBV6-2/TRBV6-3|TRBJ2-3|NA|NA
TGTGCCAGCAGTTACCGGAGCGGGTCAGATACGCAGTATTTT
CASSYRSGSDTQYF
>TRBV7-6|TRBJ2-3|NA|TRBD2
TGTGCCAGCAGCCCGGGACTAGCGGGGGTCGGTTCAGATACGCAGTATTTT
CASSPGLAGVGSDTQYF
>TRBV27|TRBJ1-2|NA|TRBD1
TGTGCCAGCCGATCCTGGGCAGGGGGCGACCATGGCTACACCTTC
CASRSWAGGDHGYTF
>TRBV10-1|TRBJ2-7|few|NA
TGCGCCAGCAGTGAGAGCGGATACGAGCAGTACTTC
CASSESGYEQYF
>TRBV5-5|TRBJ1-3|NA|NA
TGTGCCAGCAGCCCGACAGCTGGAAACACCATATATTTT
CASSPTAGNTIYF
>TRBV27|TRBJ1-3|NA|NA
TGTGCCAGCAGTTTATCCGCGGGGTATGGAAACACCATATATTTT
CASSLSAGYGNTIYF
>TRBV6-5|TRBJ2-3|NA|NA
TGTGCCAGCACCCGGGGTCCCGGGGACACAGATACGCAGTATTTT
CASTRGPGDTDTQYF
>TRBV18|TRBJ2-5|NA|TRBD2
TGTGCCAGCTCACCCCGGGCCAGTAGCGGGAGAGGAGAGACCCAGTACTTC
CASSPRASSGRGETQYF
>TRBV19|TRBJ2-5|NA|NA
TGTGCCAGTAGTACTGAAGGGACTGTCCCCGGGACCCAGTACTTC
CASSTEGTVPGTQYF
>TRBV18|TRBJ1-2|NA|TRBD1
TGTGCCAGCTCAACTGGGACAGGGCGGCTTGCGGACTACACCTTC
CASSTGTGRLADYTF
>TRBV14|TRBJ2-3|NA|TRBD2
TGTGCCAGCAGCCACACCCGAGCGGGAGGAGGGACAGATACGCAGTATTTT
CASSHTRAGGGTDTQYF
>TRBV2|TRBJ1-2|NA|TRBD1
TGTGCCAGCAACCCTGGACAGGCGAACTATGGCTACACCTTC
CASNPGQANYGYTF
>TRBV5-1|TRBJ2-7|few|NA
TGCGCCAGCAGCTTGGACAGGGCATACGAGCAGTACTTC
CASSLDRAYEQYF
>TRBV27|TRBJ2-3|once|NA
TGTGCCAGCAGTTTAGCGGGAAACACAGATACGCAGTATTTT
CASSLAGNTDTQYF
>TRBV27|TRBJ2-5|NA|TRBD2
TGTGCCAGCAGTTCTCGACTAGCATTGGATCGGACCCAGTACTTC
CASSSRLALDRTQYF
>TRBV3-1/TRBV3-2|TRBJ2-7|NA|TRBD2
TGTGCCAGCAGCCCCTTTAGCGGGAGGGCCTACGAGCAGTACTTC
CASSPFSGRAYEQYF
>TRBV27|TRBJ1-2|NA|NA
TGTGCCAGCAGTCCTGACAGGCGAAACTATGGCTACACCTTC
CASSPDRRNYGYTF
>TRBV2|TRBJ2-4|few|TRBD2
TGTGCCAGCAGCGTTGGACTAGGGCAAAGCATTCAGTACTTC
CASSVGLGQSIQYF
>TRBV10-3|TRBJ2-7|NA|TRBD1
TGTGCCATCAGCGCAGCAGGGGGTGACGAGCAGTACTTC
CAISAAGGDEQYF
>TRBV3-1/TRBV3-2|TRBJ1-1|once|NA
TGTGCCAGCAGCTCAACTTCGAACACTGAAGCTTTCTTT
CASSSTSNTEAFF
>TRBV6-5|TRBJ2-1|NA|TRBD1
TGTGCCAGCAGGGCTGACAGGGGTTCGGTAAATGAGCAGTTCTTC
CASRADRGSVNEQFF
>TRBV9|TRBJ1-2|NA|NA
TGTGCCAGCTCTCTCGGCGGGGCCCCGGAAAACTATGGCTACACCTTC
CASSLGGAPENYGYTF
>TRBV4-1|TRBJ2-2|NA|NA
TGCGCCAGCAGCCACCCAAGGACTCCCGGGGAGCTGTTTTTT
CASSHPRTPGELFF
>TRBV10-2|TRBJ1-5|NA|NA
TGCGCCAGCAGGGCCAACAGGGCTCAGCCCCAGCATTTT
CASRANRAQPQHF